The source of this T cell receptor beta chain is a study of T-cell memory formation after mild COVID-19. The germline V gene has CDR1 SNHLY and CDR2 FYNNEI. The CDR3 is 14 amino acids. Trimming left V 8 bases short and J 5 bases short, with 16 bases between. TCRalpha and TCRbeta libraries used 5'RACE with constant-segment primers and UMIs. TCRdb independently ran MiXCR on the 5' RACE reads; one entry per CDR3 protein. The table shows a few hundred thousand distinct CDR3 sequences, with around 21% occurring only once. The sequenced sample consisted of PBMCs or a T cell subset sorted from them (not recorded which). The rearrangement joins TRBV2 to TRBJ2-1; D is unresolved. The TCR originated in an adult woman who had mild COVID-19 (a few samples of this study predate the infection). Cell type and time point are not known. For the CDR3, the DNA is TGTGCCAGCCGAGGATCGAACTCGGACAATGAGCAGTTCTTC. Its translation is CASRGSNSDNEQFF.